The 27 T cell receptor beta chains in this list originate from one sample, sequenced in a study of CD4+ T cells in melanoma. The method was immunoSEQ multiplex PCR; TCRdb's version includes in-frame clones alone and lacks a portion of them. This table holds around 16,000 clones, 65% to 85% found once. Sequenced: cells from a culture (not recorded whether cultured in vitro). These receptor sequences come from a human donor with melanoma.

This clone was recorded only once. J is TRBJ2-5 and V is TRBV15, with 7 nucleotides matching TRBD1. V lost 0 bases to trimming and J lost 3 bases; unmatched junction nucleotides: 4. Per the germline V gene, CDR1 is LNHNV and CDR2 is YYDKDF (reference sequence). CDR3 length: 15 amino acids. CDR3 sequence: CATSRDRGREETQYF. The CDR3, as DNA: TGTGCCACCAGCAGAGATAGGGGGCGCGAAGAGACCCAGTACTTC.

CDR3 residues: CASSFSGGGYNEQFF. Written as DNA, the CDR3 is TGTGCCAGCAGTTTCAGCGGGGGAGGCTACAATGAGCAGTTCTTC. The V and J genes are TRBV2 and TRBJ2-1; 8 positions agree with TRBD2. With V trimmed by 5 bases and J by 3 bases, 6 bases remained unmatched. CDR3 length: 15 residues. Per the germline V gene, CDR1 is SNHLY and CDR2 is FYNNEI.

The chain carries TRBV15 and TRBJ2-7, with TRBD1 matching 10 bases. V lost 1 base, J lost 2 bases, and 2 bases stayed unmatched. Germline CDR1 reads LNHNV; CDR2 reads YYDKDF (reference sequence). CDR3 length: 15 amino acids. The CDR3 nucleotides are TGTGCCACCAGCAGAGGACAGGGGGCAGCCTACGAGCAGTACTTC. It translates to CATSRGQGAAYEQYF. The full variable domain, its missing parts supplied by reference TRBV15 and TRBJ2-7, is DAMVIQNPRYQVTQFGKPVTLSCSQTLNHNVMYWYQQKSSQAPKLLFHYYDKDFNNEADTPDNFQSRRPNTSFCFLDIRSPGLGDTAMYLCATSRGQGAAYEQYFGPGTRLTVT.

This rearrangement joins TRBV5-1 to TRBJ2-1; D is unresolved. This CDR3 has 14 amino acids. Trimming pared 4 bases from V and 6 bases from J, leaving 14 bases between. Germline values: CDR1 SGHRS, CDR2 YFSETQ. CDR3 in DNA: TGCGCCAGCAGCCTCGTACTCACTACCAATGAGCAGTTCTTC. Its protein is CASSLVLTTNEQFF.

The CDR3 DNA is TGTGCCAGCAGCGTGACCAGGGGAGGACAGCCCCAGCATTTT. Amino acid sequence: CASSVTRGGQPQHF. This chain joins TRBV27 and TRBJ1-5, with D possibly being TRBD1 (6 bases). CDR1 is MNHEY, CDR2 SMNVEV, per germline (reference sequence). The V gene lost 6 bases and the J gene lost 7 bases, with 16 bases spanning the gap. The CDR3 is 14 residues long.

The CDR3: CASSADRNTEAFF. CDR3 nucleotides: TGCGCCAGCAGCGCGGACAGGAACACTGAAGCTTTCTTT. The chain couples TRBV5-1 to TRBJ1-1, with a weak D call TRBD1 (6 bases). The CDR3 extends over 13 amino acids. Trimming stripped 4 bases from V and 1 base from J, with 8 bases between. CDR1 and CDR2 (germline): SGHRS, YFSETQ.

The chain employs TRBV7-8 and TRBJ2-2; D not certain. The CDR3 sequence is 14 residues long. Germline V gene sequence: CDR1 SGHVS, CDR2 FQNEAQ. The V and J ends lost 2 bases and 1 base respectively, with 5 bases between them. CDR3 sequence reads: CASSLRENTGELFF. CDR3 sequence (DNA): TGTGCCAGCAGCTTAAGGGAGAACACCGGGGAGCTGTTTTTT.

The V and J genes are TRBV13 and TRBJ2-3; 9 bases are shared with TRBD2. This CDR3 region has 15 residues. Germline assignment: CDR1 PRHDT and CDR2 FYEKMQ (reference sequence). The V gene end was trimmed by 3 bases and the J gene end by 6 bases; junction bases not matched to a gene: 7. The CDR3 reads CASSFGGGAGDTQYF. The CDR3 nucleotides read TGTGCCAGCAGCTTCGGCGGGGGGGCCGGCGATACGCAGTATTTT.

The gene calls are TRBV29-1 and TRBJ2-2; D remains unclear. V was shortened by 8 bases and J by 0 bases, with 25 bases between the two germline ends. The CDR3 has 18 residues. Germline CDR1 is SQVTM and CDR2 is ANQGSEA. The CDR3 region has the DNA TGCAGCATGAAGGGTATACAGAAGTCTGGGGCGAACACCGGGGAGCTGTTTTTT. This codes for CSMKGIQKSGANTGELFF.

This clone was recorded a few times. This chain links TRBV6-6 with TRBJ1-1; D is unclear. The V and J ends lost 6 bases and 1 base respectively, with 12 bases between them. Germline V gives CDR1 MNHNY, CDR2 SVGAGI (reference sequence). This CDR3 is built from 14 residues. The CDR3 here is CASRNRGENTEAFF. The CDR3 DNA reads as TGTGCCAGCAGGAATCGTGGGGAGAACACTGAAGCTTTCTTT.

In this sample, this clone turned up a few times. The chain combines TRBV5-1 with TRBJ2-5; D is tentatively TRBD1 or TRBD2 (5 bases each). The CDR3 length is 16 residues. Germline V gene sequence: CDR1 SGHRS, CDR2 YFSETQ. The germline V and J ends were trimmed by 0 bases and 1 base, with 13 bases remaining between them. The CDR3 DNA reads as TGCGCCAGCAGCTTGGTTTCAGGGACCGGCCAAGAGACCCAGTACTTC. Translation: CASSLVSGTGQETQYF.

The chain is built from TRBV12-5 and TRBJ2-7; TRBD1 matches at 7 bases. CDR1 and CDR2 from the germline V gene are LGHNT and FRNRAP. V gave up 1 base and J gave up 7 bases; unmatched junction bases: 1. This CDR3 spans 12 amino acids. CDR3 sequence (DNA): TGTGCTAGTGGTTTGGGGGGACAGGAGCAGTACTTC. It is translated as CASGLGGQEQYF.

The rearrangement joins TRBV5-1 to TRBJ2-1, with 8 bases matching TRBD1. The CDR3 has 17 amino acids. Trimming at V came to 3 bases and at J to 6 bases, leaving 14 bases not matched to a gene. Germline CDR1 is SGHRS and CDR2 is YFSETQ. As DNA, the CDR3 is TGCGCCAGCAGCTCGGGTACAGGACAGGGAGTTGGCAATGAGCAGTTCTTC. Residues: CASSSGTGQGVGNEQFF. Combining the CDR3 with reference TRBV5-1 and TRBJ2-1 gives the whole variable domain KAGVTQTPRYLIKTRGQQVTLSCSPISGHRSVSWYQQTPGQGLQFLFEYFSETQRNKGNFPGRFSGRQFSNSRSEMNVSTLELGDSALYLCASSSGTGQGVGNEQFFGPGTRLTVL.

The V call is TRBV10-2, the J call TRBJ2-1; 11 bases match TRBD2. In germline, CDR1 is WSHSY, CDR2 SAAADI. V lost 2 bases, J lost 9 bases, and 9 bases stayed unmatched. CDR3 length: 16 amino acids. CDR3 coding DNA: TGCGCCAGCAGTGAGACAGGGGTAGCGGGGGGGGGTGAGCAGTTCTTC. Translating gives CASSETGVAGGGEQFF.

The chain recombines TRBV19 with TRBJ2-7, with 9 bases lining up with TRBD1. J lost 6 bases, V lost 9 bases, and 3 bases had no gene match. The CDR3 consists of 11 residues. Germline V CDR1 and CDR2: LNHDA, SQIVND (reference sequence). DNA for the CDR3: TGTGCCAGGGAGACAGGGGGCGAGCAGTACTTC. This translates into CARETGGEQYF. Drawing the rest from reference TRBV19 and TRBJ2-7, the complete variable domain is DGGITQSPKYLFRKEGQNVTLSCEQNLNHDAMYWYRQDPGQGLRLIYYSQIVNDFQKGDIAEGYSVSREKKESFPLTVTSAQKNPTAFYLCARETGGEQYFGPGTRLTVT.

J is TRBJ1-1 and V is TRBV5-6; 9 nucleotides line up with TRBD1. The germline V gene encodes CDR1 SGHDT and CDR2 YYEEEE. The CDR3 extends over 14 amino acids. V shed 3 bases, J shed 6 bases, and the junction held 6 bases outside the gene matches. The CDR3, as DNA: TGTGCCAGCAGCTCCCGGGACAGGGTACCTGAAGCTTTCTTT. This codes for CASSSRDRVPEAFF.

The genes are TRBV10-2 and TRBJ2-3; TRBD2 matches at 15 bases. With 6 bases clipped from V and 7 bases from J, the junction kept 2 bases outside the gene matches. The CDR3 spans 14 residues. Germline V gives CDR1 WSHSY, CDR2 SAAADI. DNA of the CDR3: TGCGCCAGCAGAGGACTAGCGGGGGGGAATACGCAGTATTTT. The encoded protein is CASRGLAGGNTQYF.

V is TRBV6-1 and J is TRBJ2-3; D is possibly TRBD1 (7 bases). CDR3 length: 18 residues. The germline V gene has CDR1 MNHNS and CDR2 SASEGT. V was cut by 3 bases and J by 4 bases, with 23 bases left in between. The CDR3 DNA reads TGTGCCAGCAGTGAGTTTAAGAGGAGGGGGCGCGACGCAGATACGCAGTATTTT. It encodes CASSEFKRRGRDADTQYF.

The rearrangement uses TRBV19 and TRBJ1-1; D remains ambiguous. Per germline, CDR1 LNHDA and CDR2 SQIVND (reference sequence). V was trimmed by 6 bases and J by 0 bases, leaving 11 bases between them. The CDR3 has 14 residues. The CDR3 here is CASSLWHMNTEAFF. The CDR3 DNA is TGTGCCAGTAGCCTATGGCATATGAACACTGAAGCTTTCTTT.

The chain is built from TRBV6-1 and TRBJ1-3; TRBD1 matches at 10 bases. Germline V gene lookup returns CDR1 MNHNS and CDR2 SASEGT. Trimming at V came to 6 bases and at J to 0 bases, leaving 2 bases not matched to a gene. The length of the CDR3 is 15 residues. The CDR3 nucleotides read TGTGCCAGCAGGGGGGACAGGGGCTCTGGAAACACCATATATTTT. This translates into CASRGDRGSGNTIYF.

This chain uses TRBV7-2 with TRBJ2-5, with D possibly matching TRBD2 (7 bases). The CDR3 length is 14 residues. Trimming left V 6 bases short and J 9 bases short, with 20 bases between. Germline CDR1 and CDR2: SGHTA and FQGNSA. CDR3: CASSLPAGGGAQYF. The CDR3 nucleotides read TGTGCCAGCAGTCTCCCAGCCGGAGGGGGGGCCCAGTACTTC.

The CDR3 coding sequence is TGTGCCAGCAGCTTAAGGACAGGGTCCACTACTGTAGTTTCACCCCTCCACTTT. Residues: CASSLRTGSTTVVSPLHF. This sequence joins TRBV7-8 and TRBJ1-6, with TRBD1 identical over 8 bases. Germline lookup yields CDR1 SGHVS and CDR2 FQNEAQ. The V gene end was trimmed by 2 bases and the J gene end by 9 bases; junction bases not matched to a gene: 15. The CDR3 loop spans 18 amino acids. Supplemented by reference TRBV7-8 and TRBJ1-6, the full variable domain reads GAGVSQSPRYKVAKRGQDVALRCDPISGHVSLFWYQQALGQGPEFLTYFQNEAQLDKSGLPSDRFFAERPEGSVSTLKIQRTQQEDSAVYLCASSLRTGSTTVVSPLHFGNGTRLTVT.

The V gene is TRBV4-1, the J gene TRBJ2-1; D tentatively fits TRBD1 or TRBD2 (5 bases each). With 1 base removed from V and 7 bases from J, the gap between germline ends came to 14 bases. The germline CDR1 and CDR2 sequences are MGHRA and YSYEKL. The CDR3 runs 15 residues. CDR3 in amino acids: CASSQAPGGLNEQFF. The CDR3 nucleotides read TGCGCCAGCAGCCAAGCCCCTGGGGGTTTAAATGAGCAGTTCTTC.

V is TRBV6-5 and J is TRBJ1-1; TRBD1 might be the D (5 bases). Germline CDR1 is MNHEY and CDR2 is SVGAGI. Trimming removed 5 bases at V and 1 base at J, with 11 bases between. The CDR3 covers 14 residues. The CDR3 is CASSETEANTEAFF. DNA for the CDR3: TGTGCCAGCAGTGAGACAGAGGCGAACACTGAAGCTTTCTTT.

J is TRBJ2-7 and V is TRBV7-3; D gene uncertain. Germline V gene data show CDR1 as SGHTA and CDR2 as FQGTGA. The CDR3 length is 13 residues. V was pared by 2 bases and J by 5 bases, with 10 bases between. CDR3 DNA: TGTGCCAGCAGCTTATATCTGGGTCACGAGCAGTACTTC. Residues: CASSLYLGHEQYF.

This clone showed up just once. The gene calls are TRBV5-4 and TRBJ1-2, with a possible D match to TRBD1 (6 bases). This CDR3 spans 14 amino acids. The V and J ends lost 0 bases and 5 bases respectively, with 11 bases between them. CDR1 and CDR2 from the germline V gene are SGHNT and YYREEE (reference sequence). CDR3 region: CASSLDRVQYGYTF. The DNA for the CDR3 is TGTGCCAGCAGCTTGGACAGGGTTCAGTATGGCTACACCTTC.

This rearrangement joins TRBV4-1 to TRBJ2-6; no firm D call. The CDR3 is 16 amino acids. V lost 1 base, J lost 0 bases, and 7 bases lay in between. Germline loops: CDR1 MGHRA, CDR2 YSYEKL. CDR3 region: CASSQGTVSGANVLTF. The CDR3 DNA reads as TGCGCCAGCAGCCAAGGGACCGTCTCTGGGGCCAACGTCCTGACTTTC.